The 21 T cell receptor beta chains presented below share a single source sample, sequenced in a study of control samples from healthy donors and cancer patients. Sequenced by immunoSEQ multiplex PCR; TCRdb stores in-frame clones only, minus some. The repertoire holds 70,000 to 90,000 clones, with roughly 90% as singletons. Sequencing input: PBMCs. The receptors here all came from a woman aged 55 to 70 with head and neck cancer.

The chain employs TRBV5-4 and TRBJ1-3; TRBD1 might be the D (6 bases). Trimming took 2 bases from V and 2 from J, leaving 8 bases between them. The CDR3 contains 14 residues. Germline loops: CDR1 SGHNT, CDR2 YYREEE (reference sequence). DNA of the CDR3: TGTGCCAGCAGCTTAAGGGACACTGGAAACACCATATATTTT. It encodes CASSLRDTGNTIYF.

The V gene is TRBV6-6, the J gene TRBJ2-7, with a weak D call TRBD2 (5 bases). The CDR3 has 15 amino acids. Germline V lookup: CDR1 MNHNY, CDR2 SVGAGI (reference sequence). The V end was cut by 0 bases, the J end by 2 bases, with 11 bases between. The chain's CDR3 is CASSYSSSPTYEQYF. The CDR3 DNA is TGTGCCAGCAGTTACTCTTCTAGCCCAACCTACGAGCAGTACTTC.

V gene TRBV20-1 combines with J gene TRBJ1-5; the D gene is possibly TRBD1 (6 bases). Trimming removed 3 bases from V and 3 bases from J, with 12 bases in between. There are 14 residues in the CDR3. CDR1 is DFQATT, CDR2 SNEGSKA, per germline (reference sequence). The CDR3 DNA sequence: TGCAGTGCTAGTGCAGGGGCAATCAATCAGCCCCAGCATTTT. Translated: CSASAGAINQPQHF.

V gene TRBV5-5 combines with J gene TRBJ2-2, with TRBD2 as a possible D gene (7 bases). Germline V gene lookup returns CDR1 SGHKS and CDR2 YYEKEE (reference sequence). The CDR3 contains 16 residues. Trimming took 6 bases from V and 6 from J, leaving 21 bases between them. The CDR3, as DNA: TGTGCCAGCATCCTGGGGGGGACACCATTTTCCGGGGAGCTGTTTTTT. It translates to CASILGGTPFSGELFF.

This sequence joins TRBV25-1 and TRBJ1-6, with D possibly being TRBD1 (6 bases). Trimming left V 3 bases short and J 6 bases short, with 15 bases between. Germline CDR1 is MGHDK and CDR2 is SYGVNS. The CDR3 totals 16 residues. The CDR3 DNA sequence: TGTGCCAGCAGTGATCAGAAGGGGGGTTTTAATTCACCCCTCCACTTT. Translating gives CASSDQKGGFNSPLHF.

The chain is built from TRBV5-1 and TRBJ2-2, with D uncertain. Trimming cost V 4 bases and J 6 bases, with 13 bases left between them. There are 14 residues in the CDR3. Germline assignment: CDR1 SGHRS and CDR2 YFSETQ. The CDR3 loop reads CASSTGYEAGELFF. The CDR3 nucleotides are TGCGCCAGCAGCACCGGCTACGAGGCCGGGGAGCTGTTTTTT.

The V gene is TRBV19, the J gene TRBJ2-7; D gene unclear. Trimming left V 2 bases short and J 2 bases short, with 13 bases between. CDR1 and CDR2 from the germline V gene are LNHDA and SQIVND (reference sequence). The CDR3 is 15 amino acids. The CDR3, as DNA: TGTGCCAGTAGTATATTGCTGGGATGGCCCTACGAGCAGTACTTC. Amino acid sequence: CASSILLGWPYEQYF.

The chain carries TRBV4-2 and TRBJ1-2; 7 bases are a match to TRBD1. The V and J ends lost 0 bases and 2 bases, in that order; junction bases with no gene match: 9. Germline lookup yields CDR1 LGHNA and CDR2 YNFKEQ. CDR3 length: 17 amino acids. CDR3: CASSQDQGGTRNYGYTF. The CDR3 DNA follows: TGTGCCAGCAGCCAAGATCAGGGGGGTACGCGCAACTATGGCTACACCTTC.

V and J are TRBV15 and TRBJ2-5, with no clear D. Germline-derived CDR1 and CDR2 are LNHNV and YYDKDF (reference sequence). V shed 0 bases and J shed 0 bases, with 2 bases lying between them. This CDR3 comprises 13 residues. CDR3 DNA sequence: TGTGCCACCAGCAGAGAGAACCAAGAGACCCAGTACTTC. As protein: CATSRENQETQYF.

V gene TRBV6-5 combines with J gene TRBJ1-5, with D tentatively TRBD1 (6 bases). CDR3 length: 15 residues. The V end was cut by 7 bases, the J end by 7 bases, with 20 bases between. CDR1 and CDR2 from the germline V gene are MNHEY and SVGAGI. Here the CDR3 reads CASTPGARSEQPQHF. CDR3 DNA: TGTGCCAGCACCCCAGGGGCGCGGTCGGAGCAGCCCCAGCATTTT.

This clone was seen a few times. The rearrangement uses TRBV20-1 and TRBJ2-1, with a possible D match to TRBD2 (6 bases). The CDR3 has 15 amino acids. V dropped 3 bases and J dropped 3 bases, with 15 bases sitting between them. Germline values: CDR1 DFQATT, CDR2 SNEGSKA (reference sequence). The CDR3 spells CSASKGLYVYNEQFF. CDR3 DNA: TGCAGTGCTAGTAAGGGACTGTACGTCTACAATGAGCAGTTCTTC.

The CDR3 protein is CASTDGGTGTEAFF. The CDR3 DNA reads as TGTGCCAGCACCGACGGAGGGACGGGCACTGAAGCTTTCTTT. The V and J genes are TRBV6-5 and TRBJ1-1; D perhaps matches TRBD1 (5 bases). Per the germline V gene, CDR1 is MNHEY and CDR2 is SVGAGI. The CDR3 totals 14 residues. V lost 7 bases, J lost 4 bases, and 16 bases lay in between.

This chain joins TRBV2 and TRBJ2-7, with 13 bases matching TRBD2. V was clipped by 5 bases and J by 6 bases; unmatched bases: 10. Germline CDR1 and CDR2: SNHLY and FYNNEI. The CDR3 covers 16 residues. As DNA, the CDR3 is TGTGCCAGCAGTAGGACTAGCGGGAGTTTTCAGGGCGAGCAGTACTTC. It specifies CASSRTSGSFQGEQYF.

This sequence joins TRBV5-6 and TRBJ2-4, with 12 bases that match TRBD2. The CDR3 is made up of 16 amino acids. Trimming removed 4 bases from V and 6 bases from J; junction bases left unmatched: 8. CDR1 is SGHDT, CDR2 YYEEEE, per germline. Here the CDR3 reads CASSPLLAGGINIQYF. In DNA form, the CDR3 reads TGTGCCAGCAGCCCGTTACTAGCGGGGGGCATAAACATTCAGTACTTC.

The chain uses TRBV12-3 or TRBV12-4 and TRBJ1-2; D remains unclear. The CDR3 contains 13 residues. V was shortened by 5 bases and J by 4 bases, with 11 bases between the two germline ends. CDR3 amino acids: CASSTRAIYGYTF. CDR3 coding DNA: TGTGCCAGCAGTACCCGAGCCATCTATGGCTACACCTTC.

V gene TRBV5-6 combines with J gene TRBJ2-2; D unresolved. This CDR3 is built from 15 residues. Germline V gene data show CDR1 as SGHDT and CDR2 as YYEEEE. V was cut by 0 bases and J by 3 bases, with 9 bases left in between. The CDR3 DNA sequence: TGTGCCAGCAGCTTGGTCGGAGAGGACACCGGGGAGCTGTTTTTT. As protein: CASSLVGEDTGELFF.

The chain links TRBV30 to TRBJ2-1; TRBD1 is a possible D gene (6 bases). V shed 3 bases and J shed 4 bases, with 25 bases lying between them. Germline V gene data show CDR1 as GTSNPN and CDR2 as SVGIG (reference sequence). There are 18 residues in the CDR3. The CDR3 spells CAWSLTRDTGRVYNEQFF. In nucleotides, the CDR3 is TGTGCCTGGAGCCTAACCCGGGACACCGGACGGGTTTACAATGAGCAGTTCTTC.

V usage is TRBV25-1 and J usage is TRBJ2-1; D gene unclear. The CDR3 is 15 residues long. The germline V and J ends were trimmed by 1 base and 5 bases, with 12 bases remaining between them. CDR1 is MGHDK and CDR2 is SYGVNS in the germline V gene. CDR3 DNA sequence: TGTGCCAGCAGTGAATCTGGGTCTCCGAACAATGAGCAGTTCTTC. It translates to CASSESGSPNNEQFF. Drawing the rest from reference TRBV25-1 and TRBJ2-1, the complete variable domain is EADIYQTPRYLVIGTGKKITLECSQTMGHDKMYWYQQDPGMELHLIHYSYGVNSTEKGDLSSESTVSRIRTEHFPLTLESARPSHTSQYLCASSESGSPNNEQFFGPGTRLTVL.

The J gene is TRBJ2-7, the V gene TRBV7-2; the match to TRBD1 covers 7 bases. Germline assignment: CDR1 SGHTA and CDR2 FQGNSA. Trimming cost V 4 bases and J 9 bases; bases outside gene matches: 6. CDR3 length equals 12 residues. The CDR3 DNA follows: TGTGCCAGCAGCTATACAGGGGCAGGGCAGTACTTC. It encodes CASSYTGAGQYF. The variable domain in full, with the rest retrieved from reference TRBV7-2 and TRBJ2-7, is GAGVSQSPSNKVTEKGKDVELRCDPISGHTALYWYRQSLGQGLEFLIYFQGNSAPDKSGLPSDRFSAERTGGSVSTLTIQRTQQEDSAVYLCASSYTGAGQYFGPGTRLTVT.

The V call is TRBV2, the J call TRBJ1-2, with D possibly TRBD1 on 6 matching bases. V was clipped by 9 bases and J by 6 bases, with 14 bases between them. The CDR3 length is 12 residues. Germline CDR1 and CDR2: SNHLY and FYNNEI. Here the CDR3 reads CARATGSNGYTF. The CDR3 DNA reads TGTGCCAGAGCGACAGGTTCGAATGGCTACACCTTC.

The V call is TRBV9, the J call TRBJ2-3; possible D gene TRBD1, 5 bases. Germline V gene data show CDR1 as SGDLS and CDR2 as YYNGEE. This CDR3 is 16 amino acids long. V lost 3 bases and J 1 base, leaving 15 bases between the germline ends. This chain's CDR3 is CASSALSDRGTDTQYF. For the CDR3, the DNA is TGTGCCAGCAGCGCTTTGTCCGACAGAGGCACAGATACGCAGTATTTT.